These T cell receptor beta chains were read from a single sample in a study of identical twins. TCRdb used MiXCR to reprocess the 5' RACE reads, holding one entry per CDR3 protein. The sample has over 200,000 distinct CDR3 sequences, roughly a tenth seen once. The sequencing sample was made of memory T cells sorted from blood. The receptors originated from a man aged 50-59 years in good health. Both conserved end residues are part of each CDR3. A D gene is named only where the DNA matches it firmly. Only part of the rows carry a size: once, few, many, or a class if the clone is expanded.

d_call,v_call,j_call,clone_size,cdr3_aa,cdr3_nt
TRBD2,TRBV20-1,TRBJ2-2,many,CSARVTSGGTYTGELFF,TGCAGTGCTAGAGTCACTAGCGGGGGGACGTACACCGGGGAGCTGTTTTTT
TRBD1,TRBV10-3,TRBJ1-4,many,CAISERTGADEKLFF,TGTGCCATCAGTGAGAGGACAGGGGCGGATGAAAAACTGTTTTTT
-,TRBV19,TRBJ1-2,medium-sized,CASSTPLLQGRRDYTF,TGTGCCAGTAGTACCCCCCTATTACAGGGAAGGAGAGACTACACCTTC
-,TRBV29-1,TRBJ2-5,few,CSVDGGVGEETQYF,TGCAGCGTTGACGGAGGCGTAGGGGAAGAGACCCAGTACTTC
-,TRBV20-1,TRBJ1-5,-,CSATHTLPNQPQHF,TGCAGTGCTACTCATACGTTACCTAATCAGCCCCAGCATTTT
-,TRBV12-3/TRBV12-4,TRBJ2-5,few,CASRAVEETQYF,TGTGCCAGCAGGGCAGTTGAAGAGACCCAGTACTTC
-,TRBV9,TRBJ2-3,many,CASSVGGDTQYF,TGTGCCAGCAGCGTAGGGGGGGATACGCAGTATTTT
-,TRBV6-5,TRBJ1-5,few,CASSYSRQGQPQHF,TGTGCCAGCAGTTACTCGAGGCAGGGCCAGCCCCAGCATTTT
-,TRBV13,TRBJ2-5,-,CASSVLWRGKETQYF,TGTGCCAGCAGCGTTTTGTGGCGGGGTAAGGAGACCCAGTACTTC
-,TRBV4-1,TRBJ1-2,-,CASSPSGANYGYTF,TGCGCCAGCAGCCCCAGTGGGGCCAACTATGGCTACACCTTC
TRBD1,TRBV29-1,TRBJ2-7,few,CSVGTGLSSYEQYF,TGCAGCGTTGGGACAGGTCTGAGCTCCTACGAGCAGTACTTC
TRBD1,TRBV12-3/TRBV12-4,TRBJ1-2,many,CASSGSPGQGLTRYTF,TGTGCCAGCAGTGGCTCGCCGGGACAGGGGCTAACTCGCTACACCTTC
TRBD1,TRBV27,TRBJ2-3,-,CASSLKGQGYRGTDTQNF,TGTGCCAGCAGTTTAAAGGGACAGGGATACAGGGGCACAGATACGCAGAATTTT
TRBD1,TRBV7-2,TRBJ1-6,many,CASSSDRGKTLHF,TGTGCCAGCAGCTCGGACAGGGGAAAGACCCTCCACTTT
-,TRBV5-1,TRBJ2-7,-,CASSLASGHYEQYF,TGCGCCAGCAGCTTGGCGTCGGGCCACTACGAGCAGTACTTC
-,TRBV7-2,TRBJ2-1,-,CASSLDKESSYNEQFF,TGTGCCAGCAGCTTAGACAAGGAGAGCTCCTACAATGAGCAGTTCTTC
-,TRBV20-1,TRBJ2-3,-,CSARAKVTDTQYF,TGCAGTGCTAGGGCGAAAGTCACAGATACGCAGTATTTT
-,TRBV4-3,TRBJ1-6,many,CASSQEEDIFSPLHF,TGCGCCAGCAGCCAAGAGGAGGACATATTTTCACCCCTCCACTTT
TRBD2,TRBV2,TRBJ2-1,-,CASSAGGANEQFF,TGTGCCAGCAGTGCCGGGGGGGCGAATGAGCAGTTCTTC
TRBD1,TRBV3-1,TRBJ1-3,-,CASSPTGGNTIYF,TGTGCCAGCAGCCCGACAGGGGGAAACACCATATATTTT
-,TRBV4-3,TRBJ1-1,many,CASSLGPGLNTEAFF,TGCGCCAGCAGCCTCGGGCCCGGCCTGAACACTGAAGCTTTCTTT
TRBD1,TRBV12-3/TRBV12-4,TRBJ2-7,many,CASSIGTGYEQYF,TGTGCCAGCAGTATTGGGACAGGGTACGAGCAGTACTTC
-,TRBV7-2,TRBJ1-2,few,CASSNTGFNYGYTF,TGTGCCAGCAGCAATACAGGTTTTAACTATGGCTACACCTTC
-,TRBV20-1,TRBJ2-7,many,CSANDKPEEQYF,TGCAGTGCTAATGACAAGCCAGAAGAGCAGTACTTC
-,TRBV5-1,TRBJ2-5,many,CASSLANYMETQYF,TGCGCCAGCAGCTTGGCCAACTATATGGAGACCCAGTACTTC
-,TRBV18,TRBJ2-7,-,CASSREGEQYF,TGTGCCAGCTCCCGAGAGGGGGAGCAGTACTTC
-,TRBV20-1,TRBJ1-5,few,CSARDSVADQPQHF,TGCAGTGCTAGGGACTCTGTGGCGGATCAGCCCCAGCATTTT
-,TRBV12-3/TRBV12-4,TRBJ2-3,few,CASNLQTGRGTDTQYF,TGTGCCAGCAACTTACAAACAGGGAGAGGCACAGATACGCAGTATTTT
-,TRBV27,TRBJ2-1,many,CASSFEGSSYNEQFF,TGTGCCAGCAGTTTTGAGGGAAGCTCCTACAATGAGCAGTTCTTC
-,TRBV28,TRBJ2-5,many,CASSLFEEGPGETQYF,TGTGCCAGCAGTTTATTTGAGGAGGGACCGGGGGAGACCCAGTACTTC
-,TRBV25-1,TRBJ1-2,once,CASSEPGVGYTF,TGTGCCAGCAGTGAGCCGGGCGTGGGCTACACCTTC
TRBD1,TRBV20-1,TRBJ1-4,many,CSASGQGHEKLFF,TGCAGTGCATCGGGACAGGGGCATGAAAAACTGTTTTTT
TRBD1,TRBV2,TRBJ2-7,many,CASRTGGASYEQYF,TGTGCCAGCAGAACAGGGGGCGCGAGTTACGAGCAGTACTTC
-,TRBV12-3/TRBV12-4,TRBJ1-6,many,CASSSGHTPLHF,TGTGCCAGCAGTTCCGGTCATACACCCCTCCACTTT
-,TRBV7-8,TRBJ1-2,many,CASSNPERGVYGYTF,TGTGCCAGCAGTAACCCGGAGAGAGGTGTCTATGGCTACACCTTC
-,TRBV3-1,TRBJ2-1,many,CASSRTSNEQFF,TGTGCCAGCAGTCGAACTAGCAATGAGCAGTTCTTC
-,TRBV6-2/TRBV6-3,TRBJ2-4,many,CASSPPPYRTSKNIQYF,TGTGCCAGCAGCCCTCCCCCATACCGGACTTCGAAAAACATTCAGTACTTC
TRBD1,TRBV20-1,TRBJ2-4,many,CSARPQGASKNIQYF,TGCAGTGCTAGACCCCAGGGGGCTAGCAAAAACATTCAGTACTTC
TRBD1,TRBV29-1,TRBJ1-2,many,CSVLPGQGAYRYGYTF,TGCAGCGTTCTACCGGGACAGGGGGCTTACCGCTATGGCTACACCTTC
TRBD1,TRBV6-1,TRBJ1-3,-,CASAGGTVLARGTIYF,TGTGCCAGCGCCGGGGGGACAGTCCTGGCCCGGGGCACCATATATTTT
-,TRBV10-3,TRBJ2-3,many,CAISPGGGTDTQYF,TGTGCCATCAGCCCGGGGGGCGGCACAGATACGCAGTATTTT
-,TRBV6-5,TRBJ2-6,many,CASSYSPYITSGANVLTF,TGTGCCAGCAGTTACTCTCCGTATATTACGTCTGGGGCCAACGTCCTGACTTTC
TRBD2,TRBV28,TRBJ2-7,-,CASSLTSGTYEQYF,TGTGCCAGCAGTCTCACTAGCGGGACGTACGAGCAGTACTTC
TRBD1,TRBV19,TRBJ2-7,-,CASSSRDRRGYEQYF,TGTGCCAGCTCCTCACGGGACAGACGAGGCTACGAGCAGTACTTC
-,TRBV7-2,TRBJ2-2,many,CASSPQAGTGELFF,TGTGCCAGCAGTCCCCAGGCAGGCACCGGGGAGCTGTTTTTT
-,TRBV3-1,TRBJ1-5,few,CASSQALSYQPQHF,TGTGCCAGCAGCCAAGCATTGAGTTATCAGCCCCAGCATTTT
TRBD2,TRBV6-1,TRBJ2-4,-,CASSGTSGVDIQYF,TGTGCCAGCAGTGGGACTAGCGGGGTTGACATTCAGTACTTC
-,TRBV7-3,TRBJ2-2,few,CASSSRDLRATGELFF,TGTGCCAGCAGCAGCAGGGACCTCCGGGCCACCGGGGAGCTGTTTTTT